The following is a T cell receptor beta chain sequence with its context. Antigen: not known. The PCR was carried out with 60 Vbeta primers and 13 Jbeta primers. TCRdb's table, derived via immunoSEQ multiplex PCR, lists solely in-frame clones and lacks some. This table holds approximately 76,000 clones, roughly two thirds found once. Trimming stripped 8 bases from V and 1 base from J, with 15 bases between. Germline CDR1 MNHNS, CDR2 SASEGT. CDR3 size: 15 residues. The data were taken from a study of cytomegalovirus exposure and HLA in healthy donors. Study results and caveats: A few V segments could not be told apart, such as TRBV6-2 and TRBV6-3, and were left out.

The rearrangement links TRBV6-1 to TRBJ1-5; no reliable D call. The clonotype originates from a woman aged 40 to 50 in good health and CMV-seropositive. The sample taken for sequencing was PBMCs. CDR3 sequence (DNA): TGTGCCAGCCGCGGATCCGGGTCCAGCAATCAGCCCCAGCATTTT. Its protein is CASRGSGSSNQPQHF.